The TCR beta chain under discussion was sequenced for a study of blood T cell repertoires in COVID-19. Background on the study: Acute-phase and convalescent COVID-19 samples originated in the United States, Italy and Spain. T cells, B-cell-depleted T cells, or PBMCs provided the cDNA or gDNA that served as material.

This CDR3 has 15 amino acids. Deletions cut 6 bases from V and 0 bases from J, with 14 bases between. Germline V gene data show CDR1 as MNHEY and CDR2 as SMNVEV (reference sequence). In the original analysis: Reference gene primers were amplified, and this amplification served to estimate nucleated cell counts. The data were produced by immunoSEQ multiplex PCR, yet TCRdb's version contains in-frame clones alone and is incomplete. Clonal size and the V and J genes are those of that table, whereas D and trimming came from the DNA. Altogether nearly 250,000 clones are present, almost 85% being singletons, with the ten largest covering 9.1%. Clinical histories supplied by participants themselves formed the basis of cohort assignment.

The sequence derives from a woman in her forties or fifties with acute COVID-19. Material for sequencing was PBMCs or T cells enriched from blood (not recorded which). V gene TRBV27 combines with J gene TRBJ1-1; D is possibly TRBD1 (6 bases). In DNA form, the CDR3 reads TGTGCCAGCAGGGCCGCAGGGGTACTGAACACTGAAGCTTTCTTT. This translates into CASRAAGVLNTEAFF.